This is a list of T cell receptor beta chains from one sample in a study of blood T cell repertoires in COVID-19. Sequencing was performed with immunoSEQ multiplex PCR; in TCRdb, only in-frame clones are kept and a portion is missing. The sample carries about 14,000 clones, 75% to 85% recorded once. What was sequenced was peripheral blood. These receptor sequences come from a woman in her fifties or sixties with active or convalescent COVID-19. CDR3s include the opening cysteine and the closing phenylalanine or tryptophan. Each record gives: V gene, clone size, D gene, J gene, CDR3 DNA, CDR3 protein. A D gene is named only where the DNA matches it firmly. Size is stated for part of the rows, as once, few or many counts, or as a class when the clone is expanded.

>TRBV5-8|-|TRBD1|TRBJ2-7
TGTGCCAGCAGCATCACAGGGGCATACGAGCAGTACTTC
CASSITGAYEQYF
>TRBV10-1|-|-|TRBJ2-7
TGCGCCAGCAGTGCTACAGGGTCGGGTTACGAGCAGTACTTC
CASSATGSGYEQYF
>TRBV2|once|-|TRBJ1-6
TGTGCCAGCATGACTGGGTACGGTTCACCCCTCCACTTT
CASMTGYGSPLHF
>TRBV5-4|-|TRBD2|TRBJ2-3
TGTGCCAGCACTCTAGCGGGGGCCACAGATACGCAGTATTTT
CASTLAGATDTQYF
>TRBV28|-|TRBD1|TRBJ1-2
TGTGCCAGCACCCCTACCGGGACAGGGGTTGATGGCTACACCTTC
CASTPTGTGVDGYTF
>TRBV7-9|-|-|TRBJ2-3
TGTGCCAGCAGCCCCAGACATATGCAGTATTTT
CASSPRHMQYF
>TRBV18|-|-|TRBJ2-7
TGTGCCAGCTCACGTGACTTAGGCTACGAGCAGTACTTC
CASSRDLGYEQYF
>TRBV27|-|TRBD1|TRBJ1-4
TGTGCCAGCAGTCCGGGACAGGGGGGAGAACTGTTTTTT
CASSPGQGGELFF
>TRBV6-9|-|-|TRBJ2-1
TGTGCCAGCAGTTATGGGGACCCTGTGGAGGGGGGGAATGAGCAGTTCTTC
CASSYGDPVEGGNEQFF
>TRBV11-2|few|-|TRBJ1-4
TGTGCCAGCAGCTTAAACACGAAACTGTTTTTT
CASSLNTKLFF
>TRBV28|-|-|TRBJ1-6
TGTGCCAGCAGTTTAGTATCAGGGGCCTCCTATAATTCACCCCTCCACTTT
CASSLVSGASYNSPLHF
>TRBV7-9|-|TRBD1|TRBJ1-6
TGTGCCAGCAGCTTAGTCGGGACAGGGGCCTCACCCCTCCACTTT
CASSLVGTGASPLHF
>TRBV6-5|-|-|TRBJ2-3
TGTGCCAGCAACCCCCAGGGAACTAGCACAGATACGCAGTATTTT
CASNPQGTSTDTQYF
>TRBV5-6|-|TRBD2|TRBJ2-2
TGTGCCAGCAGCTTGATTAGCGGGAGTCTCGCCGGGGAGCTGTTTTTT
CASSLISGSLAGELFF
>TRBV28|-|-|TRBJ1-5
TGTGCCAGCAGTTTCGTCGGGGGCAATCAGCCCCAGCATTTT
CASSFVGGNQPQHF
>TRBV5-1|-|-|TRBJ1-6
TGCGCCAGCAGCTGGGCAGGGTATAATTCACCCCTCCACTTT
CASSWAGYNSPLHF
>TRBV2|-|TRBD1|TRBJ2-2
TGTGCCAGCGTAGGGACAGGGCGATTTGGCACCGGGGAGCTGTTTTTT
CASVGTGRFGTGELFF
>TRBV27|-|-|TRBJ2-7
TGTGCCAGCAGTTTAAAGAGCTCCTACGAGCAGTACTTC
CASSLKSSYEQYF
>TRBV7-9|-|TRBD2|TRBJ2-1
TGTGCCAGCAGCCCCACCCCCTCAGCGGGAGGGCCATGGGCGTTCTTC
CASSPTPSAGGPWAFF
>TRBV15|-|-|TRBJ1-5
TGTGCCACCAGCACGACAGACAATCAGCCCCAGCATTTT
CATSTTDNQPQHF
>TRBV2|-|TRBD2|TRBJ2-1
TGTGCCAGCAGTGAAGCGCTTCAACTAGCGGGAGGAAATGAGCAGTTCTTC
CASSEALQLAGGNEQFF
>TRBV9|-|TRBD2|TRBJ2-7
TGTGCCAGCAGCGTAGGCGGGAGCCTACACGAGCAGTACTTC
CASSVGGSLHEQYF
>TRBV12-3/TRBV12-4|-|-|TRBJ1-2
TGTGCCAGCAGCCGTTCGGGCTATGGCTACACCTTC
CASSRSGYGYTF
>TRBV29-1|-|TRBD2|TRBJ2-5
TGCAGCGTTGAGGAAGCGGGGGACTCCCTTTGGGAGACCCAGTACTTC
CSVEEAGDSLWETQYF
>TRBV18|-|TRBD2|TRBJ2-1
TGTGCCAGCTCACCAAGGACTAGCGAATACAATGAGCAGTTCTTC
CASSPRTSEYNEQFF
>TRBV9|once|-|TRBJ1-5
TGTGCCAGCAGCGTAGATTGGGCAAATCAGCCCCAGCATTTT
CASSVDWANQPQHF
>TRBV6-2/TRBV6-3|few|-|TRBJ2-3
TGTGCCAGCAGTTATGCGGGCACAGATACGCAGTATTTT
CASSYAGTDTQYF
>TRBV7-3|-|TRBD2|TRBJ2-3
TGTGCCAGCAGCCTAGCGGGGATTGGCACAGATACGCAGTATTTT
CASSLAGIGTDTQYF
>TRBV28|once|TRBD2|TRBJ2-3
TGTGCCAGCAGTACGCCTGGACTAGCGGATAGCACAGATACGCAGTATTTT
CASSTPGLADSTDTQYF
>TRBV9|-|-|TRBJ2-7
TGTGCCAGCAGCGTTGGACAATCCTACGAGCAGTACTTC
CASSVGQSYEQYF
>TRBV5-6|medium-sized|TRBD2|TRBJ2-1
TGTGCCAGCAGCGAAACTAGCGGGAGGGCCCCTGAGCAGTTCTTC
CASSETSGRAPEQFF
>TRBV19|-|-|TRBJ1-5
TGTGCCTCGAATGTAGACATAAGTCAGCCCCAGCATTTT
CASNVDISQPQHF